Listed below are T cell receptor beta chains from one sample, sequenced in a study of T cells after posttransplantation cyclophosphamide. Assay: immunoSEQ multiplex PCR; the TCRdb copy retains only in-frame clones and omits some. The table lists about 52,000 clones, roughly 92% of them singletons. The sequencing sample was made of PBMCs. All receptors derive from a woman aged 25 to 39 in good health and a related stem cell transplant donor. The conserved cysteine and the conserved F or W are not part of the CDR3 here. Each record gives: V gene, J gene, CDR3 protein.

v_call: TRBV7-2
j_call: TRBJ1-5
cdr3_aa: ASSLGGGRQPQH

v_call: TRBV6-4
j_call: TRBJ1-6
cdr3_aa: ASSDSRQEFLNSPLH

v_call: TRBV25-1
j_call: TRBJ2-2
cdr3_aa: ASSESVRDTGELF

v_call: TRBV28
j_call: TRBJ1-2
cdr3_aa: ASSVTGWAFGYT

v_call: TRBV5-1
j_call: TRBJ1-3
cdr3_aa: ASSLGLPGNTIY

v_call: TRBV5-1
j_call: TRBJ2-2
cdr3_aa: ASSLVQANTGELF

v_call: TRBV6-5
j_call: TRBJ2-1
cdr3_aa: ASSYWSGRLNEQF

v_call: TRBV5-4
j_call: TRBJ2-2
cdr3_aa: ASSPGGIGNTGELF

v_call: TRBV28
j_call: TRBJ1-1
cdr3_aa: ASSLSTNRGTEAF

v_call: TRBV4-3
j_call: TRBJ2-6
cdr3_aa: ASSQGTEFTGANVLT

v_call: TRBV19
j_call: TRBJ2-3
cdr3_aa: ASSIEGGGTDTQY

v_call: TRBV7-9
j_call: TRBJ2-1
cdr3_aa: ASSPVGGSTEQF

v_call: TRBV5-1
j_call: TRBJ1-1
cdr3_aa: ASTGNRGLDTEAF

v_call: TRBV27
j_call: TRBJ2-3
cdr3_aa: ASSLPSGGTDTQY

v_call: TRBV11-2
j_call: TRBJ2-7
cdr3_aa: ASSLRGGILYEQY

v_call: TRBV6-4
j_call: TRBJ2-3
cdr3_aa: ASSDWRTSTDTQY

v_call: TRBV6-4
j_call: TRBJ1-1
cdr3_aa: ASSAGTGGTEAF

v_call: TRBV10-3
j_call: TRBJ1-2
cdr3_aa: AISEFSGNYGYT

v_call: TRBV30
j_call: TRBJ1-2
cdr3_aa: AWSVTLGYT

v_call: TRBV11-2
j_call: TRBJ2-3
cdr3_aa: ASSLGGGHTDTQY

v_call: TRBV11-2
j_call: TRBJ1-2
cdr3_aa: ASSHPPREMSYGYT

v_call: TRBV5-4
j_call: TRBJ1-3
cdr3_aa: ASSLRDRGNTIY

v_call: TRBV23-1
j_call: TRBJ2-3
cdr3_aa: ASSWMGTQRGTQY

v_call: TRBV11-3
j_call: TRBJ2-5
cdr3_aa: ASSRGQETQY

v_call: TRBV4-1
j_call: TRBJ1-1
cdr3_aa: ASSQDRQEAAF

v_call: TRBV29-1
j_call: TRBJ2-5
cdr3_aa: SVGTGGLETQY

v_call: TRBV13
j_call: TRBJ1-1
cdr3_aa: ASSLVPGQGGTEAF

v_call: TRBV5-4
j_call: TRBJ2-7
cdr3_aa: ASSSRQGGYEQY

v_call: TRBV7-2
j_call: TRBJ1-3
cdr3_aa: ASSSPYTSSGNTIY

v_call: TRBV30
j_call: TRBJ1-5
cdr3_aa: AWETGGGQPQH

v_call: TRBV7-8
j_call: TRBJ1-2
cdr3_aa: ASSLEPAYGYT

v_call: TRBV5-4
j_call: TRBJ2-7
cdr3_aa: ASSPRAEADEQY

v_call: TRBV27
j_call: TRBJ2-7
cdr3_aa: ASSMDRIVQY

v_call: TRBV4-3
j_call: TRBJ1-2
cdr3_aa: ASSQEGQLNLYGYT

v_call: TRBV6-1
j_call: TRBJ1-4
cdr3_aa: ASSEPLRLINEKLF

v_call: TRBV4-1
j_call: TRBJ2-1
cdr3_aa: ASSQGQGGRYNEQF

v_call: TRBV5-4
j_call: TRBJ2-1
cdr3_aa: ASSLGENEQF

v_call: TRBV21-1
j_call: TRBJ1-2
cdr3_aa: ASSKGADGYT

v_call: TRBV19
j_call: TRBJ2-7
cdr3_aa: ASSIGTGIPYEQY

v_call: TRBV28
j_call: TRBJ1-2
cdr3_aa: ASSRLGTWFGYT

v_call: TRBV6-4
j_call: TRBJ1-5
cdr3_aa: ATAQGQGQPQH

v_call: TRBV27
j_call: TRBJ2-4
cdr3_aa: ASSSGAGAKNIQY

v_call: TRBV18
j_call: TRBJ2-2
cdr3_aa: ASSIDTTGELF

v_call: TRBV7-9
j_call: TRBJ1-5
cdr3_aa: ASSSPPGTGGDQPQH

v_call: TRBV9
j_call: TRBJ1-2
cdr3_aa: ASSAGTGNYGYT

v_call: TRBV7-9
j_call: TRBJ1-4
cdr3_aa: ASSSPGEKLF

v_call: TRBV5-6
j_call: TRBJ1-2
cdr3_aa: ASSLVTTARNT

v_call: TRBV15
j_call: TRBJ2-7
cdr3_aa: ATSRDLAGGTYEQY

v_call: TRBV1
j_call: TRBJ2-5
cdr3_aa: TSVTSGGETQY

v_call: TRBV6-1
j_call: TRBJ2-5
cdr3_aa: ASSDLEGAVETQY

v_call: TRBV5-5
j_call: TRBJ2-1
cdr3_aa: ASSKLAGNNEQF

v_call: TRBV6-5
j_call: TRBJ1-3
cdr3_aa: ASSYQTTGNTIY

v_call: TRBV19
j_call: TRBJ1-2
cdr3_aa: ASRSVSYGYT

v_call: TRBV7-2
j_call: TRBJ2-3
cdr3_aa: ASSVEALSTDTQY

v_call: TRBV5-5
j_call: TRBJ1-5
cdr3_aa: ASSLLQENQPQH

v_call: TRBV5-8
j_call: TRBJ2-1
cdr3_aa: ATNRLAGDVGSSYNEQF

v_call: TRBV7-9
j_call: TRBJ2-2
cdr3_aa: ASSFGTGGTGELF

v_call: TRBV6-1
j_call: TRBJ1-4
cdr3_aa: ASSELGGNEKLF

v_call: TRBV30
j_call: TRBJ1-1
cdr3_aa: AWSRTVTEAF

v_call: TRBV5-1
j_call: TRBJ1-1
cdr3_aa: ASSLGDRHTEAF